These 9 T cell receptor beta chains were all obtained from the same sample, sequenced in a study of blood T cell repertoires in COVID-19. Assay: immunoSEQ multiplex PCR; the TCRdb copy retains only in-frame clones and omits some. This sample has 150,000 to 200,000 clones, with roughly 85% found just once. The sequencing sample was made of peripheral blood. The receptors shown here come from a woman aged 30 to 39 with acute or convalescent COVID-19.

This chain links TRBV10-3 with TRBJ2-3, with 7 bases that match TRBD1. Trimming cost V 8 bases and J 4 bases; bases outside gene matches: 12. The germline V gene has CDR1 ENHRY and CDR2 SYGVKD. This CDR3 comprises 15 residues. CDR3 nucleotide sequence: TGTGCCATCTCCTACAGGGGAAGAGGCGCAGATACGCAGTATTTT. Encoded protein: CAISYRGRGADTQYF.

This rearrangement joins TRBV10-3 to TRBJ2-7, with D perhaps TRBD1 (6 bases). The CDR3 has 14 amino acids. CDR1 is ENHRY and CDR2 is SYGVKD in the germline V gene. V was trimmed by 10 bases and J by 3 bases, leaving 19 bases between them. Here the CDR3 reads CASIRDKGIYEQYF. DNA for the CDR3: TGTGCCAGTATCCGGGACAAGGGGATCTACGAGCAGTACTTC.

V is TRBV30 and J is TRBJ2-1; 7 nucleotides line up with TRBD1. V dropped 2 bases and J dropped 13; count of bases not matched to a gene: 8. This CDR3 comprises 12 residues. Germline lookup yields CDR1 GTSNPN and CDR2 SVGIG (reference sequence). Written as DNA, the CDR3 is TGTGCCTGGAGTCCAGACAGGGTGGGCCAGTTCTTC. As protein: CAWSPDRVGQFF.

CDR3 DNA sequence: TGTGCCACCAGCAGAGACGTCTACCGGAGGGTTGAAAAACTGTTTTTT. The encoded protein is CATSRDVYRRVEKLFF. The chain carries TRBV15 and TRBJ1-4; D unresolved. The germline V gene has CDR1 LNHNV and CDR2 YYDKDF (reference sequence). V was clipped by 0 bases and J by 7 bases, with 15 bases between them. This CDR3 contains 16 residues.

The genes are TRBV28 and TRBJ1-2; 9 nucleotides match TRBD1. Trimming cost V 4 bases and J 4 bases; bases outside gene matches: 7. This CDR3 spans 15 amino acids. Germline values: CDR1 MDHEN, CDR2 SYDVKM. As DNA, the CDR3 is TGTGCCAGCAGTTCATACACAGGGGGCCTCTATGGCTACACCTTC. Its protein is CASSSYTGGLYGYTF.

This clone was seen only once. This chain connects TRBV15 to TRBJ1-4, with TRBD1 matching 9 bases. From germline, CDR1 is LNHNV and CDR2 YYDKDF (reference sequence). V lost 5 bases, J lost 8 bases, and 9 bases stayed unmatched. The CDR3 length is 15 residues. CDR3 protein: CATSPTGGLEEKLFF. The CDR3 DNA reads TGTGCCACCAGCCCTACAGGGGGCTTAGAGGAAAAACTGTTTTTT.

The table lists this clone with a count of one. V usage is TRBV19 and J usage is TRBJ1-5; D gene uncertain. This CDR3 contains 13 residues. V lost 3 bases to trimming and J lost 6 bases, with 9 bases between them. Germline V CDR1 and CDR2: LNHDA, SQIVND (reference sequence). This CDR3 is CASSIEGSQPQHF. CDR3 nucleotides: TGTGCCAGTAGTATCGAGGGTAGTCAGCCCCAGCATTTT.

The chain is built from TRBV29-1 and TRBJ1-2; perhaps TRBD1 as D (5 bases). This CDR3 comprises 13 residues. The ends were cut back, 3 bases at V and 1 base at J, with 9 bases in the middle. CDR1 is SQVTM, CDR2 ANQGSEA, per germline. CDR3 region: CSVDVGGNYGYTF. The CDR3 nucleotides are TGCAGCGTTGACGTGGGGGGTAACTATGGCTACACCTTC.

This clone occurred a few times. The V call is TRBV2, the J call TRBJ1-5; 10 nucleotides agree with TRBD1. Germline CDR1 reads SNHLY; CDR2 reads FYNNEI. V shed 2 bases and J 1 base; nucleotides not matched to a gene: 2. The length of the CDR3 is 16 residues. The CDR3 nucleotides are TGTGCCAGCAGTGAATGGGGACAGGGGAGCAATCAGCCCCAGCATTTT. Amino acid sequence: CASSEWGQGSNQPQHF.